This TCR beta chain was documented in a study of blood T cell repertoires in COVID-19. Data came from immunoSEQ multiplex PCR; TCRdb stores just in-frame clones and leaves some out. The data contain 55,000 to 70,000 clones, around 89% of them singletons. Germline V gene data show CDR1 as MNHEY and CDR2 as SVGEGT. CDR3 size: 12 residues. V shed 6 bases and J shed 7 bases, with 12 bases lying between them. Sequencing was done on a sample of PBMCs or T cells enriched from blood (not recorded which). The receptor's source is a woman between 40 and 50 years old who had recovered from COVID-19. The chain is built from TRBV6-2 or TRBV6-3 and TRBJ1-2; no firm D call. DNA of the CDR3: TGTGCCAGCAGGTACGACTACGGTGGCTACACCTTC. This gives the protein CASRYDYGGYTF.